This TCR beta chain derives from a study of neoadjuvant nivolumab and ipilimumab in lung cancer. The wider study: Patients got nivolumab 3 mg/kg on days 1, 15 and 29; combination added ipilimumab 1 mg/kg day 1.

Regarding the study as a whole: From pretherapy to surgery, tumor richness and clonality rose with dual therapy.

The V gene end was trimmed by 5 bases and the J gene end by 2 bases; junction bases not matched to a gene: 6. The CDR3 runs to 15 residues. Germline assignment: CDR1 MNHNS and CDR2 SASEGT. TCRdb keeps only in-frame clones here, not all; method: immunoSEQ multiplex PCR. This repertoire shows about 5,100 clones, more than 60% found once; its top ten account for about 10%. This clone was counted once. Antigen specificity is unknown. The rearrangement uses TRBV6-1 and TRBJ2-7, with TRBD1 matching 10 bases. This TCR was sampled from an adult with non-small cell lung cancer. The sample here was tumor tissue, taken after neoadjuvant nivolumab, alone or with ipilimumab, at or shortly before surgery. DNA of the CDR3: TGTGCCAGCAGTAGTGGACAGGGGGGAACCTACGAGCAGTACTTC. The encoded protein is CASSSGQGGTYEQYF.